These 24 T cell receptor beta chains were sequenced from one sample in a study of pediatric ulcerative colitis. Rectal tissue came from one to two pinch biopsies taken at colonoscopy. The protocol was immunoSEQ multiplex PCR, while the TCRdb copy is restricted to in-frame clones and leaves out a portion. The sample lists tens of thousands of clones, 75% occurring once. The sequencing input was gut tissue. The source is a boy under 18 with severe ulcerative colitis.

This clone has only a few counts. The chain joins TRBV18 to TRBJ2-7; 7 bases agree with TRBD1. Germline trimming cut 3 bases from V and 5 bases from J; bases unmatched to any gene: 16. CDR1 and CDR2 (germline): KGHSH, LQKENI. This CDR3 comprises 17 residues. The CDR3 DNA sequence: TGTGCCAGCTCACCTTTAAGGACAGGACGACCGGGGAACGAGCAGTACTTC. Its translation is CASSPLRTGRPGNEQYF. Looking up the rest from reference TRBV18 and TRBJ2-7 gives the full variable domain: NAGVMQNPRHLVRRRGQEARLRCSPMKGHSHVYWYRQLPEEGLKFMVYLQKENIIDESGMPKERFSAEFPKEGPSILRIQQVVRGDSAAYFCASSPLRTGRPGNEQYFGPGTRLTVT.

Here the CDR3 reads CASSPLGGGQKWEQFF. The CDR3 DNA sequence: TGTGCCAGCTCACCACTGGGGGGGGGCCAGAAGTGGGAGCAGTTCTTC. This sequence joins TRBV18 and TRBJ2-1, with D possibly matching TRBD2 (7 bases). Germline-derived CDR1 and CDR2 are KGHSH and LQKENI. The germline V and J ends were trimmed by 1 base and 10 bases, with 20 bases remaining between them. The CDR3 sequence is 16 residues long.

The CDR3 DNA follows: TGTGCCAGCAGCTTGCTCGACACAAACTATGGCTACACCTTC. The encoded protein is CASSLLDTNYGYTF. The chain is built from TRBV5-4 and TRBJ1-2; D remains ambiguous. V was pared by 1 base and J by 2 bases, with 9 bases between. Germline V gives CDR1 SGHNT, CDR2 YYREEE (reference sequence). There are 14 residues in the CDR3.

The CDR3 nucleotides read TGTGCCAGCAGTTTAGCAGGGATCTCCTACAATGAGCAGTTCTTC. Translating gives CASSLAGISYNEQFF. The chain joins TRBV28 to TRBJ2-1, with a possible D match to TRBD1 (5 bases). Germline V CDR1 and CDR2: MDHEN, SYDVKM. The CDR3 has 15 residues. Trimming took 2 bases from V and 0 from J, leaving 8 bases between them. Supplemented by reference TRBV28 and TRBJ2-1, the full variable domain reads DVKVTQSSRYLVKRTGEKVFLECVQDMDHENMFWYRQDPGLGLRLIYFSYDVKMKEKGDIPEGYSVSREKKERFSLILESASTNQTSMYLCASSLAGISYNEQFFGPGTRLTVL.

The chain carries TRBV5-6 and TRBJ2-7; maybe TRBD1 (6 bases). CDR1 and CDR2 (germline): SGHDT, YYEEEE. The CDR3 sequence is 15 residues long. V shed 4 bases and J shed 2 bases, with 16 bases lying between them. CDR3 coding DNA: TGTGCCAGCAGCAATTCCAGGACAGAGCCCTACGAGCAGTACTTC. It yields the protein CASSNSRTEPYEQYF.

Here the CDR3 reads CASSPLPDREGAFF. The CDR3 DNA sequence: TGCGCCAGCAGCCCGCTGCCAGACAGGGAGGGGGCTTTCTTT. The rearrangement joins TRBV5-1 to TRBJ1-1; 7 nucleotides align to TRBD1. Germline lookup yields CDR1 SGHRS and CDR2 YFSETQ. CDR3 length equals 14 residues. Trimming removed 4 bases from V and 11 bases from J; junction bases left unmatched: 14. Looking up the rest from reference TRBV5-1 and TRBJ1-1 gives the full variable domain: KAGVTQTPRYLIKTRGQQVTLSCSPISGHRSVSWYQQTPGQGLQFLFEYFSETQRNKGNFPGRFSGRQFSNSRSEMNVSTLELGDSALYLCASSPLPDREGAFFGQGTRLTVV.

This clone was observed a single time. This chain joins TRBV11-2 and TRBJ1-2; 7 bases are shared with TRBD1. V lost 0 bases and J lost 4; bases outside the gene matches: 5. Per germline, CDR1 SGHAT and CDR2 FQNNGV. The CDR3 is 15 residues long. This CDR3 reads CASSLDTGTAYGYTF. The DNA for the CDR3 is TGTGCCAGCAGCTTAGATACCGGGACAGCCTATGGCTACACCTTC.

The chain links TRBV10-3 to TRBJ2-7; D gene uncertain. V was clipped by 3 bases and J by 5 bases, with 8 bases between them. The CDR3 has 12 amino acids. Germline values: CDR1 ENHRY, CDR2 SYGVKD. As DNA, the CDR3 is TGTGCCATCAGTGATTACAGAAACGAGCAGTACTTC. It encodes CAISDYRNEQYF.

The CDR3 DNA reads as TGTGCCAGCAGCTTAGAACAGGGTGGGGTTCTAGTCTACTTC. Amino acid sequence: CASSLEQGGVLVYF. V is TRBV7-2 and J is TRBJ2-5; perhaps TRBD1 as D (6 bases). V lost 1 base, J lost 14 bases, and 20 bases lay in between. The germline gives CDR1 SGHTA, CDR2 FQGNSA. This CDR3 comprises 14 residues.

The chain recombines TRBV28 with TRBJ1-5, with D perhaps matching TRBD1 (5 bases). The CDR3 is made up of 16 amino acids. The germline V and J ends were trimmed by 4 bases and 3 bases, with 16 bases remaining between them. Germline lookup yields CDR1 MDHEN and CDR2 SYDVKM. The CDR3 DNA follows: TGTGCCAGCAGTTCCCACGGGACGGATATCAATCAGCCCCAGCATTTT. This sequence encodes CASSSHGTDINQPQHF.

The chain couples TRBV6-1 to TRBJ2-3; D ambiguous. There are 11 residues in the CDR3. The germline V and J ends were trimmed by 6 bases and 3 bases, with 4 bases remaining between them. Germline CDR1 is MNHNS and CDR2 is SASEGT. CDR3 sequence (DNA): TGTGCCAGCAGGATAACAGATACGCAGTATTTT. As protein: CASRITDTQYF.

This chain links TRBV18 with TRBJ2-7; D not certain. Looked up from germline, CDR1 is KGHSH and CDR2 is LQKENI. The V and J ends lost 3 bases and 4 bases respectively, with 10 bases between them. The CDR3 runs to 13 residues. This CDR3 is CASSPTEMYEQYF. In nucleotides, the CDR3 is TGTGCCAGCTCACCTACAGAGATGTACGAGCAGTACTTC. Full variable domain (outside the CDR3, taken from reference TRBV18 and TRBJ2-7): NAGVMQNPRHLVRRRGQEARLRCSPMKGHSHVYWYRQLPEEGLKFMVYLQKENIIDESGMPKERFSAEFPKEGPSILRIQQVVRGDSAAYFCASSPTEMYEQYFGPGTRLTVT.

This clone was counted a few times. J is TRBJ1-1 and V is TRBV28; D not certain. CDR1 is MDHEN, CDR2 SYDVKM, per germline. This CDR3 is built from 14 residues. V was pared by 0 bases and J by 2 bases, with 7 bases between. CDR3 nucleotide sequence: TGTGCCAGCAGTTTATGGCAGAGTAACACTGAAGCTTTCTTT. Residues: CASSLWQSNTEAFF.

This sequence joins TRBV7-6 and TRBJ1-3; perhaps TRBD1 as D (5 bases). The germline V and J ends were trimmed by 5 bases and 0 bases, with 14 bases remaining between them. This CDR3 has 16 residues. Germline assignment: CDR1 SGHVS and CDR2 FNYEAQ. The CDR3 DNA follows: TGTGCCAGCAGCCCCCGTCGGACAAGCTCTGGAAACACCATATATTTT. This codes for CASSPRRTSSGNTIYF. Full variable domain (remainder filled in from reference TRBV7-6 and TRBJ1-3): GAGVSQSPRYKVTKRGQDVALRCDPISGHVSLYWYRQALGQGPEFLTYFNYEAQQDKSGLPNDRFSAERPEGSISTLTIQRTEQRDSAMYRCASSPRRTSSGNTIYFGEGSWLTVV.

This sequence joins TRBV4-2 and TRBJ2-5; D call uncertain. This CDR3 region has 17 residues. Germline V CDR1 and CDR2: LGHNA, YNFKEQ. Trimming removed 1 base at V and 5 bases at J, with 20 bases between. CDR3: CASSQVLVSVVVETQYF. The CDR3 DNA reads TGTGCCAGCAGCCAAGTCTTAGTGTCGGTCGTGGTGGAGACCCAGTACTTC.

The chain has TRBV7-9 and TRBJ2-3; TRBD1 matches 7 bases. J lost 4 bases, V lost 2 bases, and 3 bases had no gene match. The length of the CDR3 is 14 residues. Germline V gives CDR1 SEHNR, CDR2 FQNEAQ (reference sequence). The CDR3 sequence is CASSLNDRADTQYF. Written as DNA, the CDR3 is TGTGCCAGCAGCTTAAACGACAGGGCAGATACGCAGTATTTT. Supplemented by reference TRBV7-9 and TRBJ2-3, the full variable domain reads DTGVSQNPRHKITKRGQNVTFRCDPISEHNRLYWYRQTLGQGPEFLTYFQNEAQLEKSRLLSDRFSAERPKGSFSTLEIQRTEQGDSAMYLCASSLNDRADTQYFGPGTRLTVL.

This chain uses TRBV7-6 with TRBJ2-7; D is perhaps TRBD1 (6 bases). Germline CDR1 reads SGHVS; CDR2 reads FNYEAQ. The CDR3 contains 17 residues. Trimming removed 5 bases from V and 6 bases from J, with 26 bases in between. The CDR3 nucleotides are TGTGCCAGCAGCCCAGGGGTCCAGGGTGGCCTTTCAGCCGAGCAGTACTTC. It encodes CASSPGVQGGLSAEQYF.

The chain recombines TRBV5-1 with TRBJ1-4, with TRBD1 matching over 8 bases. Looked up from germline, CDR1 is SGHRS and CDR2 is YFSETQ. After removal of 2 bases from V and 8 bases from J, the junction contained 5 bases not matched to a gene. There are 14 residues in the CDR3. In DNA form, the CDR3 reads TGCGCCAGCAGCTTACAGGGGGGCGGCGAAAAACTGTTTTTT. Protein: CASSLQGGGEKLFF.

This chain joins TRBV1 and TRBJ2-7; the D call in the table, TRBD1, was not verified against the DNA. TRBV1 is given as a pseudogene. The CDR3 extends over 16 amino acids. CDR3 sequence: CTSSQTWTAETYEQYF. CDR3 sequence (DNA): TGCACCAGCAGCCAGACCTGGACAGCAGAAACTTACGAGCAGTACTTC.

The gene calls are TRBV10-2 and TRBJ1-2; 10 bases line up with TRBD1. Germline V gives CDR1 WSHSY, CDR2 SAAADI. The CDR3 is 15 residues long. The trim removed 4 bases at V and 3 bases at J, leaving 5 bases unmatched. Written as DNA, the CDR3 is TGCGCCAGCAGTGCCGGGACAGGGGACTACTATGGCTACACCTTC. It is translated as CASSAGTGDYYGYTF.

J is TRBJ2-2 and V is TRBV13; 7 nucleotides align to TRBD1. Germline CDR1 and CDR2: PRHDT and FYEKMQ (reference sequence). The J segment lost 3 bases and the V segment lost 1 base, leaving 2 bases of the junction unmatched. The CDR3 runs to 15 residues. The CDR3 reads CASSLVGTDTGELFF. The CDR3, as DNA: TGTGCCAGCAGCTTAGTCGGGACAGACACCGGGGAGCTGTTTTTT.

DNA for the CDR3: TGTGCCAGCAGTTTATGGGACGAGCAGTACTTC. This encodes CASSLWDEQYF. This chain links TRBV28 with TRBJ2-7; D call uncertain. The V gene lost 0 bases and the J gene lost 5 bases, with 2 bases spanning the gap. CDR1 and CDR2 from the germline V gene are MDHEN and SYDVKM. There are 11 residues in the CDR3.

This chain links TRBV5-6 with TRBJ1-2; D remains ambiguous. The germline CDR1 and CDR2 sequences are SGHDT and YYEEEE. Trimming pared 4 bases from V and 6 bases from J, leaving 13 bases between. The CDR3 runs to 13 residues. The CDR3 DNA follows: TGTGCCAGCAGCGACACATCGGCCCATGGCTACACCTTC. This encodes CASSDTSAHGYTF. The whole variable domain, filled in from reference TRBV5-6 and TRBJ1-2, reads DAGVTQSPTHLIKTRGQQVTLRCSPKSGHDTVSWYQQALGQGPQFIFQYYEEEERQRGNFPDRFSGHQFPNYSSELNVNALLLGDSALYLCASSDTSAHGYTFGSGTRLTVV.

The chain is built from TRBV6-1 and TRBJ2-3, with D uncertain. Germline V lookup: CDR1 MNHNS, CDR2 SASEGT. Trimming left V 0 bases short and J 0 bases short, with 10 bases between. The CDR3 length is 16 residues. CDR3 in amino acids: CASSEAAAGSTDTQYF. CDR3 DNA: TGTGCCAGCAGTGAAGCGGCGGCCGGAAGCACAGATACGCAGTATTTT.